A selection of T cell receptor beta chains follows, all from one sample in a study of T-cell reconstitution after alpha-beta-depleted transplantation in children. MiXCR, run by TCRdb on the PCR reads, gives a single entry per CDR3 protein. This sample has fewer than 550,000 distinct CDR3 sequences, with approximately 10% found just once. This specimen consisted of PBMCs, mostly from graft donor cells, obtained 180 days after TCRalphabeta/CD19-depleted stem cell transplant. The receptors come from a female patient aged 2 to 10 who had a stem cell transplant for aplastic anemia, so the T cells may come from the graft donor. CDR3s include the opening cysteine and the closing phenylalanine or tryptophan. The D gene is left open where the match is weak. Only part of the rows carry a size: once, few, many, or a class if the clone is expanded.

CDR3aa,CDR3nt,d_gene,abundance,v_gene,j_gene
CSASSGWGEKLFF,TGCAGTGCTAGTAGCGGGTGGGGTGAAAAACTGTTTTTT,NA,few,TRBV20-1,TRBJ1-4
CASSGGQAGQFF,TGTGCCAGCAGCGGGGGACAGGCGGGGCAGTTCTTC,TRBD1,few,TRBV7-9,TRBJ2-1
CAISQLADHNEQFF,TGTGCCATCAGCCAACTAGCGGATCACAATGAGCAGTTCTTC,TRBD2,NA,TRBV10-3,TRBJ2-1
CSASSGLAVTDTQYF,TGCAGTGCTAGCTCAGGACTAGCGGTTACAGATACGCAGTATTTT,TRBD2,NA,TRBV20-1,TRBJ2-3
CSVQTDQETQYF,TGCAGCGTCCAGACAGACCAAGAGACCCAGTACTTC,NA,many,TRBV29-1,TRBJ2-5
CASSSVDSFVEKLFF,TGTGCCAGCAGTTCTGTGGACAGTTTCGTCGAAAAACTGTTTTTT,NA,NA,TRBV27,TRBJ1-4
CASSLRGLAGITDTQYF,TGCGCCAGCAGCTTGCGAGGACTAGCGGGAATCACAGATACGCAGTATTTT,TRBD2,NA,TRBV5-1,TRBJ2-3
CASSQDSADNEQFF,TGTGCCAGCAGCCAAGATTCAGCGGACAATGAGCAGTTCTTC,NA,NA,TRBV14,TRBJ2-1
CASSLAWTSGTDTQYF,TGTGCCAGCAGCTTAGCCTGGACTAGCGGCACAGATACGCAGTATTTT,TRBD2,few,TRBV7-2,TRBJ2-3
CASSQDLRDGFWPQHF,TGTGCCAGCAGCCAAGATCTGCGGGACGGATTTTGGCCCCAGCATTTT,NA,NA,TRBV3-1,TRBJ1-5
CASSLRGLAGGILRVGEQFF,TGTGCCAGCAGTTTGAGGGGACTAGCGGGAGGGATTTTACGGGTGGGGGAGCAGTTCTTC,TRBD2,NA,TRBV12-3/TRBV12-4,TRBJ2-1